A single sample is the source of the 22 T cell receptor beta chains below, sequenced in a study of shared clonotypes between healthy human individuals. Clones were read by immunoSEQ multiplex PCR, and TCRdb kept only the in-frame ones, dropping some. Of 1 million to 1.2 million clones in the sample, approximately 77% were seen once. The sample consisted of memory CD4+ T cells from PBMCs. Subset indicated: CD45RA-negative fraction. The source of these receptors is a man between 18 and 35 years old in good health. Some clones in this sample may be carry-over from other donors' samples.

The rearrangement joins TRBV7-2 to TRBJ1-5, with D unresolved. V was cut by 9 bases and J by 2 bases, with 8 bases left in between. This CDR3 has 12 amino acids. Looked up from germline, CDR1 is SGHTA and CDR2 is FQGNSA. CDR3 bases: TGTGCCAGTGGGTTTGGCAATCAGCCCCAGCATTTT. Translating gives CASGFGNQPQHF.

The chain uses TRBV4-2 and TRBJ1-2; TRBD1 is a possible D gene (5 bases). CDR3 length: 13 amino acids. CDR1 and CDR2 from the germline V gene are LGHNA and YNFKEQ. V gave up 2 bases and J gave up 4 bases, with 8 bases separating them. CDR3 protein: CASSQPTGYGYTF. CDR3 nucleotides: TGTGCCAGCAGCCAACCAACAGGCTATGGCTACACCTTC.

The chain combines TRBV6-4 with TRBJ2-5, with D unclear. Germline values: CDR1 MRHNA, CDR2 SNTAGT. This CDR3 contains 14 residues. Trimming left V 3 bases short and J 1 base short, with 9 bases between. DNA for the CDR3: TGTGCCAGCAGTGAAACCAAGACCCAAGAGACCCAGTACTTC. This encodes CASSETKTQETQYF.

V gene TRBV5-1 combines with J gene TRBJ1-2, with a possible D match to TRBD1 (6 bases). CDR1 is SGHRS, CDR2 YFSETQ, per germline. This CDR3 comprises 15 residues. Trimming pared 2 bases from V and 4 bases from J, leaving 15 bases between. CDR3 residues: CASSLEDRSTYGYTF. The CDR3 nucleotides read TGCGCCAGCAGCTTAGAGGACAGAAGTACCTATGGCTACACCTTC.

A few counts support this clone. The rearrangement joins TRBV29-1 to TRBJ1-4; TRBD1 might be the D (6 bases). This CDR3 has 14 amino acids. The ends were cut back, 7 bases at V and 5 bases at J, with 17 bases in the middle. CDR1 is SQVTM and CDR2 is ANQGSEA in the germline V gene. This chain's CDR3 is CSACLQGRNEKLFF. The CDR3 nucleotides are TGCAGCGCCTGTTTACAGGGCCGAAATGAAAAACTGTTTTTT.

This sequence joins TRBV5-1 and TRBJ1-3; D is unresolved. Germline V gene data show CDR1 as SGHRS and CDR2 as YFSETQ. This CDR3 region has 13 residues. V shed 7 bases and J shed 5 bases, with 13 bases lying between them. The CDR3 reads CASSVGLRNTIYF. CDR3 sequence (DNA): TGCGCCAGCTCGGTAGGGCTAAGAAACACCATATATTTT.

The chain is built from TRBV27 and TRBJ2-1; 14 bases map to TRBD2. Trimming removed 0 bases from V and 0 bases from J; junction bases left unmatched: 4. Germline CDR1 reads MNHEY; CDR2 reads SMNVEV (reference sequence). The length of the CDR3 is 19 residues. The CDR3: CASSLSWTSGRPSYNEQFF. The CDR3, as DNA: TGTGCCAGCAGTTTATCATGGACTAGCGGGAGGCCCTCCTACAATGAGCAGTTCTTC.

The chain carries TRBV28 and TRBJ2-7; TRBD2 aligns across 11 bases. This CDR3 is built from 14 residues. With V trimmed by 6 bases and J by 5 bases, 6 bases remained unmatched. Germline CDR1 is MDHEN and CDR2 is SYDVKM. CDR3 DNA sequence: TGTGCCAGCAGCCGGACTAGCGGGCACGACGAGCAGTACTTC. Protein product: CASSRTSGHDEQYF.

The V call is TRBV5-1, the J call TRBJ2-1; TRBD2 matches at 7 bases. Germline V gene sequence: CDR1 SGHRS, CDR2 YFSETQ. V lost 5 bases to trimming and J lost 4 bases; unmatched junction nucleotides: 9. This CDR3 spans 15 amino acids. This CDR3 is CASRARDYPYNEQFF. The CDR3 bases are TGCGCCAGCAGAGCCCGGGACTACCCATACAATGAGCAGTTCTTC. The variable domain in full, completed from reference TRBV5-1 and TRBJ2-1, reads KAGVTQTPRYLIKTRGQQVTLSCSPISGHRSVSWYQQTPGQGLQFLFEYFSETQRNKGNFPGRFSGRQFSNSRSEMNVSTLELGDSALYLCASRARDYPYNEQFFGPGTRLTVL.

The chain carries TRBV29-1 and TRBJ2-7; 8 bases map to TRBD1. The length of the CDR3 is 14 residues. From germline, CDR1 is SQVTM and CDR2 ANQGSEA. The trim removed 7 bases at V and 3 bases at J, leaving 11 bases unmatched. In DNA, the CDR3 is TGCAGCGCCCAAGTCGACGGACAGGGCTACGAGCAGTACTTC. The encoded protein is CSAQVDGQGYEQYF.

This sequence joins TRBV7-3 and TRBJ2-1; 9 nucleotides line up with TRBD2. This CDR3 is 15 amino acids long. V lost 0 bases, J lost 4 bases, and 1 base stayed unmatched. Germline loops: CDR1 SGHTA, CDR2 FQGTGA. The chain's CDR3 is CASSLTTSGYNEQFF. CDR3 in DNA: TGTGCCAGCAGCTTAACGACTAGCGGTTACAATGAGCAGTTCTTC.

V gene TRBV7-2 combines with J gene TRBJ2-1; 7 bases line up with TRBD2. The CDR3 runs 17 residues. With V trimmed by 7 bases and J by 4 bases, 16 bases remained unmatched. Germline V gives CDR1 SGHTA, CDR2 FQGNSA. CDR3 bases: TGTGCCAGCATCCCCTCTTCCTTGGCTAGCGGATACAATGAGCAGTTCTTC. Translation: CASIPSSLASGYNEQFF.

The gene calls are TRBV4-3 and TRBJ2-1, with 7 bases matching TRBD2. Unmatched junction bases numbered 7, after V lost 0 bases and J lost 2 bases. CDR1 and CDR2 from the germline V gene are LGHNA and YSLEER. CDR3 length: 17 residues. This chain's CDR3 is CASSQDLVSGPYNEQFF. The CDR3 nucleotides read TGCGCCAGCAGCCAAGATCTCGTTAGCGGGCCCTACAATGAGCAGTTCTTC.

The J gene is TRBJ2-1, the V gene TRBV20-1; no clear D gene. The CDR3 covers 11 residues. Trimming pared 3 bases from V and 8 bases from J, leaving 8 bases between. Germline V lookup: CDR1 DFQATT, CDR2 SNEGSKA (reference sequence). In DNA form, the CDR3 reads TGCAGTGCTAGGAGCCGGGATGAGCAGTTCTTC. It translates to CSARSRDEQFF.

The genes are TRBV7-3 and TRBJ1-1; TRBD1 matches 7 bases. Germline V gene sequence: CDR1 SGHTA, CDR2 FQGTGA. This CDR3 has 14 residues. J gave up 4 bases and V 3 bases, and 5 bases lay outside the gene matches. CDR3 DNA: TGTGCCAGCAGCTTCGGACAGGCGTTCACTGAAGCTTTCTTT. It is translated as CASSFGQAFTEAFF. Supplemented by reference TRBV7-3 and TRBJ1-1, the full variable domain reads GAGVSQTPSNKVTEKGKYVELRCDPISGHTALYWYRQSLGQGPEFLIYFQGTGAADDSGLPNDRFFAVRPEGSVSTLKIQRTERGDSAVYLCASSFGQAFTEAFFGQGTRLTVV.

J is TRBJ1-5 and V is TRBV10-3; D not resolved. V was pared by 3 bases and J by 2 bases, with 14 bases between. The germline V gene encodes CDR1 ENHRY and CDR2 SYGVKD. This CDR3 has 16 amino acids. CDR3 bases: TGTGCCATCAGTGATTCACCGGCCCGGGGCAATCAGCCCCAGCATTTT. Amino acid sequence: CAISDSPARGNQPQHF.

The chain recombines TRBV21-1 with TRBJ2-3; TRBD2, the D gene given by the table, was not confirmed from the DNA. TRBV21-1 is flagged as a pseudogene. This CDR3 comprises 17 residues. CDR3 residues: CASSTKGPAWRGDTQYF. The CDR3 coding sequence is TGTGCCAGCAGCACGAAAGGGCCGGCCTGGAGGGGAGATACGCAGTATTTT.

The table lists this clone with a few counts. The sample carries other DNA sequences with the same CDR3. This sequence joins TRBV6-1 and TRBJ2-7, with D maybe TRBD2 (6 bases). Germline V gene data show CDR1 as MNHNS and CDR2 as SASEGT. The CDR3 has 14 amino acids. The V end was cut by 6 bases, the J end by 4 bases, with 16 bases between. The CDR3 is CASSERGSLYEQYF. The CDR3 DNA reads TGTGCCAGCAGCGAACGGGGGTCCCTATACGAGCAGTACTTC.

V is TRBV5-4 and J is TRBJ2-7; no firm D call. The CDR3 has 13 residues. V lost 3 bases, J lost 1 base, and 8 bases lay in between. The germline V gene has CDR1 SGHNT and CDR2 YYREEE (reference sequence). CDR3 DNA: TGTGCCAGCAGCTACCAGGCTTCCTACGAGCAGTACTTC. As protein: CASSYQASYEQYF.

The chain uses TRBV19 and TRBJ1-1; the D is unclear. The V end was cut by 4 bases, the J end by 0 bases, with 15 bases between. Germline V gene sequence: CDR1 LNHDA, CDR2 SQIVND (reference sequence). This CDR3 region has 16 residues. CDR3 in amino acids: CASSKTDWRMNTEAFF. In DNA form, the CDR3 reads TGTGCCAGTAGTAAGACTGACTGGCGGATGAACACTGAAGCTTTCTTT.

The sample holds one count of this clone. V usage is TRBV5-1 and J usage is TRBJ2-1; D uncertain. CDR1 and CDR2 (germline): SGHRS, YFSETQ. V lost 0 bases and J lost 6, with 19 bases in between. This CDR3 has 17 amino acids. The CDR3 is CASSLGVVGRTGNEQFF. The CDR3 DNA reads as TGCGCCAGCAGCTTGGGCGTCGTCGGGCGAACGGGCAATGAGCAGTTCTTC. The whole variable domain, remainder taken from reference TRBV5-1 and TRBJ2-1, is KAGVTQTPRYLIKTRGQQVTLSCSPISGHRSVSWYQQTPGQGLQFLFEYFSETQRNKGNFPGRFSGRQFSNSRSEMNVSTLELGDSALYLCASSLGVVGRTGNEQFFGPGTRLTVL.

This clone has a handful of counts. The rearrangement joins TRBV6-1 to TRBJ1-2; TRBD1 aligns across 10 bases. There are 14 residues in the CDR3. Losses at the gene ends were 5 bases for V and 3 bases for J; bases not matched to a gene: 3. Germline V gives CDR1 MNHNS, CDR2 SASEGT. CDR3 region: CASSRDRGDYGYTF. In DNA, the CDR3 is TGTGCCAGCAGTCGGGACAGGGGAGACTATGGCTACACCTTC.